This is a list of T cell receptor beta chains from one sample in a study of siplizumab effects on memory and regulatory T cells. Measured with immunoSEQ multiplex PCR; TCRdb has only the in-frame clones, and not every one. Counted here are over 60,000 clones, roughly nine tenths occurring once; the ten biggest clones make up roughly 30%. The sequenced material came from CD8+ T cells sorted from blood. Every receptor here comes from a human donor in good health. The CDR3 runs from the conserved cysteine through the conserved F or W. The D gene is left open where the match is weak. Clone size is given for some rows only: seen once, a few or many times, or a class if the clone is expanded.

clone size	V gene	D gene	J gene	CDR3 length	CDR3 protein	CDR3 DNA
-	TRBV19	-	TRBJ2-5	13	CASSMSWGETQYF	TGTGCCAGTAGTATGAGTTGGGGTGAGACCCAGTACTTC
-	TRBV5-5	TRBD1	TRBJ2-7	14	CASSTGQGRDEQYF	TGTGCCAGCAGCACCGGACAGGGACGGGACGAGCAGTACTTC
-	TRBV7-9	-	TRBJ1-2	15	CASSLGPTANYGYTF	TGTGCCAGCAGCTTAGGCCCGACTGCTAACTATGGCTACACCTTC
-	TRBV12-5	-	TRBJ2-7	11	CASGPPYEQYF	TGTGCTAGTGGTCCACCCTACGAGCAGTACTTC
-	TRBV7-8	-	TRBJ2-5	14	CASSLAGAWETQYF	TGTGCCAGCAGCTTAGCTGGCGCATGGGAGACCCAGTACTTC
-	TRBV2	TRBD2	TRBJ2-3	17	CASSEPGLAGGLDTQYF	TGTGCCAGCAGTGAACCGGGACTAGCGGGTGGGTTAGATACGCAGTATTTT
-	TRBV29-1	-	TRBJ2-1	13	CSVEGTHGNEQFF	TGCAGCGTTGAAGGGACACACGGAAATGAGCAGTTCTTC
-	TRBV9	-	TRBJ2-7	14	CASSVHSSWDEQYF	TGTGCCAGCAGCGTACACTCGTCGTGGGACGAGCAGTACTTC
-	TRBV6-1	-	TRBJ2-7	12	CASTDNSYEQYF	TGTGCCAGCACGGACAACTCCTACGAGCAGTACTTC
once	TRBV7-9	-	TRBJ1-1	15	CASSISGRLNTEAFF	TGTGCCAGCAGTATCTCCGGCAGGCTTAACACTGAAGCTTTCTTT
-	TRBV9	TRBD1	TRBJ2-1	15	CASSPQGAGMYEQFF	TGTGCCAGCAGCCCACAGGGGGCGGGTATGTATGAGCAGTTCTTC
-	TRBV10-2	TRBD2	TRBJ2-3	14	CASSPTSGTDTQYF	TGCGCCAGCAGCCCTACTAGCGGCACAGATACGCAGTATTTT
-	TRBV4-1	-	TRBJ2-2	13	CASSPTITGELFF	TGCGCCAGCAGCCCAACAATCACCGGGGAGCTGTTTTTT
-	TRBV10-2	TRBD2	TRBJ2-3	15	CASTGGAIRTDTQYF	TGCGCCAGCACCGGGGGGGCCATAAGGACAGATACGCAGTATTTT
once	TRBV19	-	TRBJ1-1	15	CASSWGGHPNTEAFF	TGTGCCAGTAGTTGGGGGGGGCACCCGAACACTGAAGCTTTCTTT
-	TRBV9	-	TRBJ2-5	14	CASSVAWGVETQYF	TGTGCCAGCAGCGTAGCATGGGGAGTCGAGACCCAGTACTTC
-	TRBV14	TRBD2	TRBJ2-5	15	CASSRTSGVWETQYF	TGTGCCAGCAGCCGGACTAGCGGGGTGTGGGAGACCCAGTACTTC
-	TRBV6-5	-	TRBJ1-4	14	CASSYSNTNEKLFF	TGTGCCAGCAGTTACTCGAACACAAATGAAAAACTGTTTTTT
-	TRBV5-8	TRBD1	TRBJ2-3	16	CASSLRPGQLTDTQYF	TGTGCCAGCAGCCTGCGCCCGGGACAGCTCACAGATACGCAGTATTTT
-	TRBV9	TRBD2	TRBJ2-1	17	CASSADDGGVAYNEQFF	TGTGCCAGCAGCGCCGATGACGGGGGGGTTGCCTACAATGAGCAGTTCTTC
-	TRBV5-4	TRBD2	TRBJ2-1	15	CASSYGLAGGYEQFF	TGTGCCAGCAGCTATGGACTAGCGGGGGGGTATGAGCAGTTCTTC
once	TRBV5-4	-	TRBJ2-7	15	CASSLAAGGPYEQYF	TGTGCCAGCAGCTTGGCGGCAGGTGGACCCTACGAGCAGTACTTC
-	TRBV27	-	TRBJ1-1	15	CASSLSNNRAGEAFF	TGTGCCAGCAGTTTATCAAACAACAGGGCGGGGGAAGCTTTCTTT
few	TRBV29-1	-	TRBJ2-7	13	CSVEGSITYEQYF	TGCAGCGTTGAGGGCAGCATTACCTACGAGCAGTACTTC
-	TRBV7-9	-	TRBJ1-2	14	CASSLPGADYGYTF	TGTGCCAGCAGCTTACCGGGGGCGGACTATGGCTACACCTTC
-	TRBV7-9	-	TRBJ2-7	12	CASTQGVYEQYF	TGTGCCAGCACCCAAGGGGTCTACGAGCAGTACTTC
-	TRBV6-1	-	TRBJ1-2	15	CASRGIVGLNYGYTF	TGTGCCAGCAGGGGAATTGTGGGACTCAACTATGGCTACACCTTC
-	TRBV6-6	-	TRBJ2-7	14	CASIQSEQGYEQYF	TGTGCCAGCATTCAATCCGAGCAGGGATACGAGCAGTACTTC
-	TRBV2	-	TRBJ2-5	16	CASSSLLTTPGETQYF	TGTGCCAGCAGTTCTTTATTGACTACCCCGGGGGAGACCCAGTACTTC
-	TRBV7-8	TRBD1	TRBJ1-4	16	CASSSTTGITNEKLFF	TGTGCCAGCAGCTCTACGACAGGGATCACTAATGAAAAACTGTTTTTT
-	TRBV5-8	TRBD1	TRBJ1-6	18	CASSLGTGYGLGNSPLHF	TGTGCCAGCAGCCTCGGGACAGGGTACGGGCTTGGGAATTCACCCCTCCACTTT
-	TRBV19	TRBD1	TRBJ2-3	15	CASTPDREVSDTQYF	TGTGCCAGTACTCCGGACAGGGAGGTCTCAGATACGCAGTATTTT
-	TRBV29-1	-	TRBJ1-2	11	CSGTSVYGYTF	TGCAGCGGAACGTCCGTCTATGGCTACACCTTC
-	TRBV19	-	TRBJ2-7	14	CASTIGSGAYEQYF	TGTGCCAGTACGATTGGTAGCGGCGCTTACGAGCAGTACTTC
once	TRBV2	-	TRBJ2-1	16	CASTPLGAGSYNEQFF	TGTGCCAGCACTCCCCTCGGGGCGGGGTCCTACAATGAGCAGTTCTTC
-	TRBV10-3	-	TRBJ1-5	13	CAISEAGGQPQHF	TGTGCCATCAGTGAGGCTGGGGGACAGCCCCAGCATTTT
-	TRBV10-3	TRBD1	TRBJ1-2	15	CAISESRDSNYGYTF	TGTGCCATCAGTGAGTCACGGGACAGTAACTATGGCTACACCTTC
-	TRBV19	TRBD2	TRBJ2-1	14	CASNPSGSYNEQFF	TGTGCCAGTAACCCTAGCGGGAGCTACAATGAGCAGTTCTTC
-	TRBV4-2	-	TRBJ1-1	13	CASSQRLDTEAFF	TGTGCCAGCAGCCAACGCTTGGACACTGAAGCTTTCTTT
-	TRBV5-4	TRBD1	TRBJ1-6	15	CASSDRDRAGSPLHF	TGTGCCAGCAGCGACCGGGACAGGGCGGGTTCACCCCTCCACTTT
-	TRBV13	-	TRBJ1-1	14	CAIAIEGKNTEAFF	TGTGCCATCGCAATAGAGGGGAAGAACACTGAAGCTTTCTTT
-	TRBV5-6	TRBD2	TRBJ2-5	14	CASSLDAGVETQYF	TGTGCCAGCAGCTTGGACGCGGGGGTTGAGACCCAGTACTTC
-	TRBV27	-	TRBJ2-7	16	CASSFLGNQIPNEQYF	TGTGCCAGCAGTTTCTTGGGGAATCAGATCCCAAACGAGCAGTACTTC
-	TRBV27	TRBD1	TRBJ2-7	16	CASSLSGTGVSYEQYF	TGTGCCAGCAGTTTATCGGGGACAGGGGTCTCCTACGAGCAGTACTTC
-	TRBV5-4	-	TRBJ2-3	14	CASSLGQITDTQYF	TGTGCCAGCAGCTTGGGACAGATCACAGATACGCAGTATTTT
-	TRBV13	-	TRBJ2-2	14	CASSPRSNTGELFF	TGTGCCAGCAGCCCCCGTTCGAACACCGGGGAGCTGTTTTTT
-	TRBV5-4	-	TRBJ2-3	15	CASSLESGATDTQYF	TGTGCCAGCAGCTTGGAATCAGGAGCCACAGATACGCAGTATTTT
-	TRBV27	-	TRBJ2-1	14	CASSLSGGGNEQFF	TGTGCCAGCAGTTTATCAGGGGGTGGCAATGAGCAGTTCTTC